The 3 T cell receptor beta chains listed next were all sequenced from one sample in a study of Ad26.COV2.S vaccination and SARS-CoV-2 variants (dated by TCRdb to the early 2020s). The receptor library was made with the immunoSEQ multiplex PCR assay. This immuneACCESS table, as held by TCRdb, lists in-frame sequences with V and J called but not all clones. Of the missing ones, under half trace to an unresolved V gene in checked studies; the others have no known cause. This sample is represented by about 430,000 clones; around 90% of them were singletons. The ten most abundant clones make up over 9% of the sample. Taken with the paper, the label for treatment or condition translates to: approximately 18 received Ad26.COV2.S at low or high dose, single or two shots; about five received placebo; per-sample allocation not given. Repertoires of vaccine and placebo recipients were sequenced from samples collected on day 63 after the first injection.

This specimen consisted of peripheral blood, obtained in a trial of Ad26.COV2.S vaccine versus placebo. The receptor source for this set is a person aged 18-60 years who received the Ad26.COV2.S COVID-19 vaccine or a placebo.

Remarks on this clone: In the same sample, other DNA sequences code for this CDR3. The CDR3 bases are TGTGCCAGCAGTTACTCTCCAGGGGGAGGAACTGAAGCTTTCTTT. This gives the protein CASSYSPGGGTEAFF. The chain has TRBV6-2 or TRBV6-3 and TRBJ1-1, with 7 bases that match TRBD1. The CDR3 runs 15 residues. Germline values: CDR1 MNHEY, CDR2 SVGEGT. Losses at the gene ends were 0 bases for V and 5 bases for J; bases not matched to a gene: 6.

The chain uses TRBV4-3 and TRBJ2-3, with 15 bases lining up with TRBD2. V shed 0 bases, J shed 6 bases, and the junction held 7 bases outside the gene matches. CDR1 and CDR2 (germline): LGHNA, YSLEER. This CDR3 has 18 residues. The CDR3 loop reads CASSQDHGLAGGPDTQYF. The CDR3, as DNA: TGCGCCAGCAGCCAAGATCACGGACTAGCGGGAGGGCCTGATACGCAGTATTTT.

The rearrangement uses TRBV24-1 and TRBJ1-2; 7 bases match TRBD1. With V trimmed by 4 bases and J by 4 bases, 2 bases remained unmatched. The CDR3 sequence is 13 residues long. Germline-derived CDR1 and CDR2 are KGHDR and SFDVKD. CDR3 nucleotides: TGTGCCACCAGTGAGGCAGGGGGCTATGGCTACACCTTC. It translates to CATSEAGGYGYTF.